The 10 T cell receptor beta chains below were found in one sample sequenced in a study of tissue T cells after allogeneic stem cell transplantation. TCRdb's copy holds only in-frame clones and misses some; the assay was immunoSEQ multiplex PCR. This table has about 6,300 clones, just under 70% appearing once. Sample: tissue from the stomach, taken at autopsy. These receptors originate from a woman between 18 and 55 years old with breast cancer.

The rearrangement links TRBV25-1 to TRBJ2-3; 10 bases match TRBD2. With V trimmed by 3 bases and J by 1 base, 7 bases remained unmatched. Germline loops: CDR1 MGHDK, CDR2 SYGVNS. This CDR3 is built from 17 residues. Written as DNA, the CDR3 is TGTGCCAGCAGTGAGGGGACTAGCGACAGTGGCACAGATACGCAGTATTTT. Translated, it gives CASSEGTSDSGTDTQYF.

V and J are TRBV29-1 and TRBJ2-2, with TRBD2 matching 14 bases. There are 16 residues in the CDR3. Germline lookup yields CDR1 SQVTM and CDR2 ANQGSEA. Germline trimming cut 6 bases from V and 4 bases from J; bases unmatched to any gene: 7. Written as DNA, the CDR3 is TGCAGCGTGACGGGACTAGCGGGAGTAGCCACCGGGGAGCTGTTTTTT. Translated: CSVTGLAGVATGELFF.

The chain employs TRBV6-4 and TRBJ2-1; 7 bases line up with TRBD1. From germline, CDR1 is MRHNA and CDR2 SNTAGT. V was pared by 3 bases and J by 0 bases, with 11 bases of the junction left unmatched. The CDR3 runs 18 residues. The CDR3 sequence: CASSDATGSRSSYNEQFF. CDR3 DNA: TGTGCCAGCAGTGATGCGACAGGGAGCCGCTCCTCCTACAATGAGCAGTTCTTC.

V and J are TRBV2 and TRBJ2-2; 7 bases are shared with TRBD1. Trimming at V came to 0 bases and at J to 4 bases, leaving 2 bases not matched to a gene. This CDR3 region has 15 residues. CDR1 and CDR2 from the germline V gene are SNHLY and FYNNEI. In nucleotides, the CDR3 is TGTGCCAGCAGTGAAGCTCACAGGGGCACCGGGGAGCTGTTTTTT. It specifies CASSEAHRGTGELFF. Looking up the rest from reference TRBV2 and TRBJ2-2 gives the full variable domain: EPEVTQTPSHQVTQMGQEVILRCVPISNHLYFYWYRQILGQKVEFLVSFYNNEISEKSEIFDDQFSVERPDGSNFTLKIRSTKLEDSAMYFCASSEAHRGTGELFFGEGSRLTVL.

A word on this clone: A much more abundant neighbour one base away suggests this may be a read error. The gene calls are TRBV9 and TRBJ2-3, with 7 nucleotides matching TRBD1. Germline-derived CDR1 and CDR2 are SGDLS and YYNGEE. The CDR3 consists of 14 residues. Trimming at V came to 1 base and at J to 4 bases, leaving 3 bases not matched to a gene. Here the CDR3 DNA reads TGTGCCAGCAGCGTAAGACAGGGAGCAGATACGCAGTATTTT. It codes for CASSVRQGADTQYF. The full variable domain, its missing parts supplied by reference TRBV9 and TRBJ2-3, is DSGVTQTPKHLITATGQRVTLRCSPRSGDLSVYWYQQSLDQGLQFLIQYYNGEERAKGNILERFSAQQFPDLHSELNLSSLELGDSALYFCASSVRQGADTQYFGPGTRLTVL.

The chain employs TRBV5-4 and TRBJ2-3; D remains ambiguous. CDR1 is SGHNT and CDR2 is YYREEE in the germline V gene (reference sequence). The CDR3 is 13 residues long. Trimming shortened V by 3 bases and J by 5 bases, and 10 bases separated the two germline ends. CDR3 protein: CASSSSLLDTQYF. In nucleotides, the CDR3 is TGTGCCAGCAGCTCGTCTCTATTAGATACGCAGTATTTT.

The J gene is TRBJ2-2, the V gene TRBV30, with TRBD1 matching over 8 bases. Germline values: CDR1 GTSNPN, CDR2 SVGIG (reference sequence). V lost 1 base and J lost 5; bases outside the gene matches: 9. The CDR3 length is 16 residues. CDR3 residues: CAWSGGTGGITGELFF. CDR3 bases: TGTGCCTGGAGTGGCGGTACAGGGGGAATTACCGGGGAGCTGTTTTTT.

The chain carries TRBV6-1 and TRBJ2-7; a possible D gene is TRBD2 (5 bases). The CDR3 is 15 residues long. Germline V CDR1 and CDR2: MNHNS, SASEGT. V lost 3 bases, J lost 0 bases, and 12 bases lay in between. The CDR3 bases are TGTGCCAGCAGTGAGCAAACTGGGAGCTCCTACGAGCAGTACTTC. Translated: CASSEQTGSSYEQYF.

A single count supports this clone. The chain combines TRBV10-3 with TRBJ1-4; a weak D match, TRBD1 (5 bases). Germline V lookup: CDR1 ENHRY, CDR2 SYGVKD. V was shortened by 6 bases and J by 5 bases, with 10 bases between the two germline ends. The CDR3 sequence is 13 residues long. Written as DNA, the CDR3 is TGTGCCATCAGGCAGGGTGGCAATGAAAAACTGTTTTTT. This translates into CAIRQGGNEKLFF.

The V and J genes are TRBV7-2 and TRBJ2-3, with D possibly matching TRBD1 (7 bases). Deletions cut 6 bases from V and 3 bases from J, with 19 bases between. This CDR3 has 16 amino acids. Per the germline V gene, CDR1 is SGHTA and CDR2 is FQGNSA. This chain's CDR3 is CASSRTTGAGTDTQYF. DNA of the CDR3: TGTGCCAGCAGTCGGACCACAGGGGCGGGGACAGATACGCAGTATTTT.